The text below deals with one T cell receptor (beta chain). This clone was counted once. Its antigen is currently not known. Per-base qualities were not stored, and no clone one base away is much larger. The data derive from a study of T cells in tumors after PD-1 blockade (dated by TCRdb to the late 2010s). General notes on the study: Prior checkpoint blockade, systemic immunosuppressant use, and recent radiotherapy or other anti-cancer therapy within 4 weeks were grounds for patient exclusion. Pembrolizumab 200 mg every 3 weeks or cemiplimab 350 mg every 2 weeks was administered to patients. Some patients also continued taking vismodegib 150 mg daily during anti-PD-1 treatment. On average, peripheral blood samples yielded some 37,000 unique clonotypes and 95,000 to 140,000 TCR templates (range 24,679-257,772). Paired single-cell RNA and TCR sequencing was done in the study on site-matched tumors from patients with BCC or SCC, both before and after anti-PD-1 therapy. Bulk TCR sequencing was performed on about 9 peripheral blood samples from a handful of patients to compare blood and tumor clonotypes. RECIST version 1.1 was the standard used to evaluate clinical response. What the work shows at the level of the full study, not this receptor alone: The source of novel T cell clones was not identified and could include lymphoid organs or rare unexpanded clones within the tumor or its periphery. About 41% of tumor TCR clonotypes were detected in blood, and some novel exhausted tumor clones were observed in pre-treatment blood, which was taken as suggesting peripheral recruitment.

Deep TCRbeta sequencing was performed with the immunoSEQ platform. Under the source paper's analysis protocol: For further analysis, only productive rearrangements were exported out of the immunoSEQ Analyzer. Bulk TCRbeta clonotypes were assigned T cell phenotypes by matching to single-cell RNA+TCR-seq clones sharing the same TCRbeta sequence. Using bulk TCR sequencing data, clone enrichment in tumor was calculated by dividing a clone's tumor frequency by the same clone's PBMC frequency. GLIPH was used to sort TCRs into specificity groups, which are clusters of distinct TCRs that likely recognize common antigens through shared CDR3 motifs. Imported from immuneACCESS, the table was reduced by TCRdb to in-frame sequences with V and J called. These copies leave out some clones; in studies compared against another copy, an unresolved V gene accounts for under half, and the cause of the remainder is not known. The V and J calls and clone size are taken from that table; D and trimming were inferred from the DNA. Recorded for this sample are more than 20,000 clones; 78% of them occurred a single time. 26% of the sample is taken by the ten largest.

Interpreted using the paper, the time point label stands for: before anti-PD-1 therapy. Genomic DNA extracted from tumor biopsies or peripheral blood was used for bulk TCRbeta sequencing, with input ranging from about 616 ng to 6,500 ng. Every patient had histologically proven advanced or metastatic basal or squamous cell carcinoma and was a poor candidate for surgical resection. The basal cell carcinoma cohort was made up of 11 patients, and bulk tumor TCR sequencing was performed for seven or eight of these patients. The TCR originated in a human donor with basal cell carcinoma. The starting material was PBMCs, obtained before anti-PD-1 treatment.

The CDR3 protein is CASSPDRNANTGELFF. The nucleotides read TGTGCCAGTAGTCCGGACAGAAACGCGAACACCGGGGAGCTGTTTTTT. This chain joins TRBV19 to TRBJ2-2; a tentative D call is TRBD1 (6 bases match). The V and J ends are trimmed by 5 bases and 0 bases, leaving 13 bases between them. CDR3 length: 16 amino acids, cysteine to phenylalanine. Only the CDR3 region is kept as DNA, spanning 48 bases read in frame from base 1. In the germline V gene (reference sequence), CDR1 corresponds to LNHDA and CDR2 to SQIVND.